These 32 T cell receptor beta chains were sequenced from one sample in a study of vaccination and CD4 T cells after COVID-19. Treatment defined: approximately nine-day PBMC culture with coronavirus spike peptide pools or control peptides (ViraFEST assay). The Oncomine TCR Beta short-read assay sequenced DNA from cultured CD4+ T cells. TCRdb re-analysed the PCR reads in MiXCR, keeping a single row per CDR3 protein. In the table there are about 5,500 distinct CDR3 sequences, around 50% of which are singletons. Their specific antigens are unknown. Sequenced material: CD4+ T cells from blood, cultured in vitro. All receptors come from a human donor who had recovered from COVID-19.

The V gene is TRBV11-3, the J gene TRBJ1-1; D uncertain. This CDR3 spans 13 amino acids. CDR1 is SGHNT and CDR2 is YENEEA in the germline V gene. The ends were cut back, 7 bases at V and 1 base at J, with 10 bases in the middle. CDR3 in amino acids: CASTTGENTEAFF. The DNA of the CDR3 is TGTGCCAGCACTACCGGGGAGAACACTGAAGCTTTCTTT. Variable domain in full (rest from reference TRBV11-3 and TRBJ1-1): EAGVVQSPRYKIIEKKQPVAFWCNPISGHNTLYWYLQNLGQGPELLIRYENEEAVDDSQLPKDRFSAERLKGVDSTLKIQPAELGDSAVYLCASTTGENTEAFFGQGTRLTVV.

The genes are TRBV2 and TRBJ1-3, with D unresolved. V lost 3 bases, J lost 0 bases, and 9 bases lay in between. Germline-derived CDR1 and CDR2 are SNHLY and FYNNEI. The CDR3 length is 15 residues. The CDR3 loop reads CASSDLKSSGNTIYF. CDR3 coding DNA: TGTGCCAGCAGTGATTTGAAGAGCTCTGGAAACACCATATATTTT.

This clonotype was detected a few times. This sequence joins TRBV18 and TRBJ1-6, with D unclear. The ends were cut back, 1 base at V and 7 bases at J, with 5 bases in the middle. Germline CDR1 KGHSH, CDR2 LQKENI. The CDR3 has 13 residues. CDR3 sequence: CASSPLLNSPLHF. The CDR3 coding sequence is TGTGCCAGCTCACCACTTCTGAATTCACCCCTCCACTTT.

The V and J genes are TRBV7-9 and TRBJ2-1; 8 bases line up with TRBD2. V gave up 4 bases and J gave up 16 bases; unmatched junction bases: 12. Germline CDR1 reads SEHNR; CDR2 reads FQNEAQ (reference sequence). CDR3 length: 13 amino acids. The DNA of the CDR3 is TGTGCCAGCAGCTACCAATCGGGGGGGACGGAATTCTTC. It specifies CASSYQSGGTEFF. Based on the CDR3 plus reference TRBV7-9 and TRBJ2-1, the full variable domain is DTGVSQNPRHKITKRGQNVTFRCDPISEHNRLYWYRQTLGQGPEFLTYFQNEAQLEKSRLLSDRFSAERPKGSFSTLEIQRTEQGDSAMYLCASSYQSGGTEFFGPGTRLTVL.

This clonotype is deemed large. The gene calls are TRBV2 and TRBJ2-1; 11 bases agree with TRBD2. Germline V gives CDR1 SNHLY, CDR2 FYNNEI. J was trimmed by 3 bases and V by 5 bases; bases with no gene match: 6. CDR3 length equals 16 residues. The CDR3 sequence is CASSTGTSGLYNEQFF. CDR3 nucleotide sequence: TGTGCCAGCAGTACCGGGACTAGCGGCCTCTACAATGAGCAGTTCTTC.

This clonotype came up a few times. This chain joins TRBV20-1 and TRBJ2-5; the D call may be TRBD1 or TRBD2 (5 bases each). Germline assignment: CDR1 DFQATT and CDR2 SNEGSKA (reference sequence). The V and J ends lost 8 bases and 4 bases respectively, with 11 bases between them. The CDR3 is 11 residues long. The DNA of the CDR3 is TGCAGTTGGGACGGAAGAGAGACCCAGTACTTC. This translates into CSWDGRETQYF.

The chain has TRBV20-1 and TRBJ2-5, with D perhaps matching TRBD2 (5 bases). Trimming left V 4 bases short and J 3 bases short, with 12 bases between. This CDR3 is 13 amino acids long. Germline assignment: CDR1 DFQATT and CDR2 SNEGSKA (reference sequence). The CDR3 DNA is TGCAGTGCTACTAGAAGGGAGAAAGAGACCCAGTACTTC. Translating it yields CSATRREKETQYF.

The chain uses TRBV20-1 and TRBJ2-1; 8 bases are a match to TRBD2. The length of the CDR3 is 13 residues. Germline-derived CDR1 and CDR2 are DFQATT and SNEGSKA (reference sequence). V was clipped by 1 base and J by 4 bases; unmatched bases: 0. The CDR3, as DNA: TGCAGTGCTAGAGCGGGAGGGTACAATGAGCAGTTCTTC. Its protein is CSARAGGYNEQFF.

The chain combines TRBV9 with TRBJ1-5, with TRBD1 identical over 7 bases. The junction had 15 bases not matched to a gene; V was cut back by 3 bases and J by 6 bases. CDR1 is SGDLS and CDR2 is YYNGEE in the germline V gene. The CDR3 sequence is 17 residues long. The CDR3 spells CASSEKQGRETLQPQHF. The CDR3 region has the DNA TGTGCCAGCAGCGAGAAACAGGGGCGAGAGACACTTCAGCCCCAGCATTTT. Based on the CDR3 plus reference TRBV9 and TRBJ1-5, the full variable domain is DSGVTQTPKHLITATGQRVTLRCSPRSGDLSVYWYQQSLDQGLQFLIQYYNGEERAKGNILERFSAQQFPDLHSELNLSSLELGDSALYFCASSEKQGRETLQPQHFGDGTRLSIL.

This clonotype was recorded a few times. V gene TRBV7-3 combines with J gene TRBJ2-7, with D possibly being TRBD2 (5 bases). Trimming removed 3 bases from V and 3 bases from J, with 9 bases in between. The V gene's germline CDR1 is SGHTA and CDR2 FQGTGA. The CDR3 totals 13 residues. This CDR3 reads CASSFRRGYEQYF. The CDR3 coding sequence is TGTGCCAGCAGCTTTCGTCGGGGCTACGAGCAGTACTTC.

The rearrangement links TRBV20-1 to TRBJ2-3, with D uncertain. The CDR3 is made up of 13 amino acids. Between the trimmed V and J ends, which lost 3 bases and 0 bases, there was a span of 7 bases. Germline CDR1 reads DFQATT; CDR2 reads SNEGSKA (reference sequence). DNA for the CDR3: TGCAGTGCTAGTACCCGCAGCACAGATACGCAGTATTTT. Residues: CSASTRSTDTQYF.

This clonotype was observed once. The chain is built from TRBV4-1 and TRBJ1-2, with D perhaps matching TRBD1 (5 bases). CDR3 length: 15 amino acids. V lost 0 bases to trimming and J lost 3 bases, with 11 bases between them. In germline, CDR1 is MGHRA, CDR2 YSYEKL. In DNA, the CDR3 is TGCGCCAGCAGCCAAGAGACGGGACCCTACTATGGCTACACCTTC. It is translated as CASSQETGPYYGYTF.

The chain recombines TRBV6-2 or TRBV6-3 with TRBJ2-7; the match to TRBD2 covers 7 bases. With 7 bases clipped from V and 5 bases from J, the junction kept 23 bases outside the gene matches. CDR1 is MNHEY, CDR2 SVGEGT, per germline. The CDR3 has 18 amino acids. The CDR3 loop is CASIQDGYRLASGHEQYF. Here the CDR3 DNA reads TGTGCCAGCATCCAAGACGGGTACCGACTAGCCTCGGGCCACGAGCAGTACTTC.

This clonotype appeared a few times. This chain links TRBV11-1 with TRBJ2-3; no clear D. V gave up 3 bases and J gave up 5 bases, with 12 bases separating them. Germline lookup yields CDR1 SGHAT and CDR2 FQDESV (reference sequence). The CDR3 totals 14 residues. The chain's CDR3 is CASSLAEWGDTQYF. The CDR3 nucleotides are TGTGCCAGCAGCTTGGCCGAATGGGGAGATACGCAGTATTTT.

This clonotype has just a few counts. The rearrangement uses TRBV11-3 and TRBJ2-4, with TRBD1 identical over 9 bases. Germline V CDR1 and CDR2: SGHNT, YENEEA. The CDR3 contains 15 residues. J gave up 3 bases and V 5 bases, and 5 bases lay outside the gene matches. The CDR3 is CASSHRQGVKNIQYF. DNA of the CDR3: TGTGCCAGCAGCCACCGACAGGGGGTCAAAAACATTCAGTACTTC.

The sample holds a few counts of this clonotype. The chain joins TRBV6-1 to TRBJ1-1, with a tentative D call TRBD1 (6 bases). The CDR3 runs 15 residues. Germline CDR1 reads MNHNS; CDR2 reads SASEGT. Trimming removed 5 bases at V and 7 bases at J, with 20 bases between. This chain's CDR3 is CASSPAGQGILEAFF. The CDR3 coding sequence is TGTGCCAGCAGTCCAGCAGGCCAGGGGATCCTTGAAGCTTTCTTT.

This clonotype was picked up a small number of times. The rearrangement links TRBV2 to TRBJ1-2; D unresolved. This CDR3 is 14 amino acids long. V lost 3 bases to trimming and J lost 2 bases, with 10 bases between them. Germline loops: CDR1 SNHLY, CDR2 FYNNEI. The CDR3 region is CASSERWGNYGYTF. The CDR3 DNA follows: TGTGCCAGCAGTGAGCGCTGGGGAAACTATGGCTACACCTTC.

A word on this clonotype: Germline and junction disagree at one end, which may indicate a read error. The rearrangement joins TRBV7-7 to TRBJ2-5; tentatively, D is TRBD1 (5 bases). Per germline, CDR1 SSHAT and CDR2 FNYEAQ (reference sequence). The CDR3 length is 14 residues. The CDR3 DNA reads TGTGCTAGCAGCTCGACAGTATACGAAGAGACCCAGTACTTC. This encodes CASSSTVYEETQYF.

The rearrangement uses TRBV20-1 and TRBJ2-1; 9 bases align to TRBD2. The germline V gene encodes CDR1 DFQATT and CDR2 SNEGSKA (reference sequence). With 6 bases clipped from V and 6 bases from J, the junction kept 12 bases outside the gene matches. The CDR3 runs 15 residues. For the CDR3, the DNA is TGCAGTGCAACCACCGGGACTAGCACCCTCAATGAGCAGTTCTTC. Translation: CSATTGTSTLNEQFF.

This clonotype was recorded a few times. V and J are TRBV20-1 and TRBJ2-3, with TRBD1 identical over 10 bases. The V gene end was trimmed by 6 bases and the J gene end by 5 bases; junction bases not matched to a gene: 5. Germline V gene lookup returns CDR1 DFQATT and CDR2 SNEGSKA (reference sequence). This CDR3 has 13 amino acids. The CDR3 spells CSADRGLQDTQYF. CDR3 nucleotide sequence: TGCAGTGCCGACAGGGGGCTACAAGATACGCAGTATTTT.

The chain has TRBV6-1 and TRBJ1-4; no clear D gene. CDR1 and CDR2 (germline): MNHNS, SASEGT. This CDR3 has 13 residues. Trimming left V 6 bases short and J 5 bases short, with 10 bases between. CDR3 in amino acids: CASSVNRNEKLFF. CDR3 nucleotide sequence: TGTGCCAGCAGCGTTAACAGAAATGAAAAACTGTTTTTT.

The V gene is TRBV7-3, the J gene TRBJ2-7, with D tentatively TRBD1 or TRBD2 (5 bases each). V was cut by 5 bases and J by 6 bases, with 17 bases left in between. The germline gives CDR1 SGHTA, CDR2 FQGTGA. CDR3 length: 14 amino acids. The CDR3 here is CASSMGPPPGEQYF. CDR3 nucleotides: TGTGCCAGCAGCATGGGACCTCCCCCGGGCGAGCAGTACTTC.

This clonotype has just a few counts. The chain links TRBV6-2 or TRBV6-3 to TRBJ2-3; 9 bases are a match to TRBD2. The CDR3 spans 16 residues. The ends lost 10 bases at V and 6 bases at J; junction bases unmatched: 17. Germline loops: CDR1 MNHEY, CDR2 SVGEGT. CDR3 bases: TGTGCCACCTCCTCCTTAGGACTAGCGCAGGGGGATACGCAGTATTTT. Translation: CATSSLGLAQGDTQYF.

This clonotype came up a few times. The CDR3 region is CSARLAGLETQYF. As DNA, the CDR3 is TGCAGTGCTAGACTAGCGGGGTTGGAGACCCAGTACTTC. The chain has TRBV20-1 and TRBJ2-5; 9 nucleotides agree with TRBD2. The CDR3 totals 13 residues. CDR1 is DFQATT and CDR2 is SNEGSKA in the germline V gene (reference sequence). The V gene end was trimmed by 2 bases and the J gene end by 5 bases; junction bases not matched to a gene: 3.

The chain links TRBV4-1 to TRBJ2-5; 10 bases map to TRBD2. CDR3 length: 17 residues. The germline V gene encodes CDR1 MGHRA and CDR2 YSYEKL. V lost 2 bases and J lost 7; bases outside the gene matches: 13. The CDR3 reads CASSQPYSGRRPGTQYF. Here the CDR3 DNA reads TGCGCCAGCAGCCAACCTTATAGCGGGAGGCGCCCGGGGACCCAGTACTTC.

The chain is built from TRBV4-2 and TRBJ1-2; 7 bases agree with TRBD1. The CDR3 is 14 amino acids. Per germline, CDR1 LGHNA and CDR2 YNFKEQ. V gave up 2 bases and J gave up 6 bases; unmatched junction bases: 6. The CDR3 DNA reads as TGTGCCAGCAGCCAAATCGGGACAGTTAATGGCTACACCTTC. It is translated as CASSQIGTVNGYTF.

This clonotype was seen a few times. The CDR3 region is CASRGLAGEETQYF. Here the CDR3 DNA reads TGCGCCAGCAGAGGACTAGCGGGTGAAGAGACCCAGTACTTC. The J gene is TRBJ2-5, the V gene TRBV10-2; 11 bases are shared with TRBD2. The CDR3 runs to 14 residues. Germline V gene lookup returns CDR1 WSHSY and CDR2 SAAADI. The V segment lost 6 bases and the J segment 3 bases; nucleotides outside the gene matches: 3.

This clonotype was seen a few times. The chain recombines TRBV5-8 with TRBJ1-5; D not resolved. Between the trimmed V and J ends, which lost 3 bases and 0 bases, there was a span of 25 bases. Germline assignment: CDR1 SGHTS and CDR2 YDEGEE. The CDR3 covers 20 residues. CDR3 in amino acids: CASSYPFQTGRGYSNQPQHF. In DNA, the CDR3 is TGTGCCAGCAGCTACCCCTTTCAAACCGGACGGGGTTATAGCAATCAGCCCCAGCATTTT. The whole variable domain, filled in from reference TRBV5-8 and TRBJ1-5, reads EAGVTQSPTHLIKTRGQQATLRCSPISGHTSVYWYQQALGLGLQFLLWYDEGEERNRGNFPPRFSGRQFPNYSSELNVNALELEDSALYLCASSYPFQTGRGYSNQPQHFGDGTRLSIL.

The chain employs TRBV7-8 and TRBJ2-2; D unresolved. This CDR3 contains 13 residues. Trimming removed 6 bases from V and 8 bases from J, with 13 bases in between. Germline assignment: CDR1 SGHVS and CDR2 FQNEAQ. The DNA of the CDR3 is TGTGCCAGCAGACCAGAACTTGTGGGGGAGCTGTTTTTT. Amino acid sequence: CASRPELVGELFF.

The V call is TRBV20-1, the J call TRBJ1-5; D gene unclear. The germline CDR1 and CDR2 sequences are DFQATT and SNEGSKA (reference sequence). The CDR3 has 15 amino acids. With 3 bases removed from V and 2 bases from J, the gap between germline ends came to 14 bases. DNA of the CDR3: TGCAGTGCTAGCCGGATGGGGTCGGGCAATCAGCCCCAGCATTTT. This sequence encodes CSASRMGSGNQPQHF.

This clonotype turned up a few times. V gene TRBV20-1 combines with J gene TRBJ1-6, with D possibly TRBD1 on 5 matching bases. Germline V gives CDR1 DFQATT, CDR2 SNEGSKA (reference sequence). The length of the CDR3 is 17 residues. V was shortened by 0 bases and J by 7 bases, with 19 bases between the two germline ends. The CDR3: CSARDPEGLYRNSPLHF. CDR3 bases: TGCAGTGCTAGAGATCCCGAGGGACTATATCGGAATTCACCCCTCCACTTT.

The rearrangement joins TRBV11-1 to TRBJ2-7; the D gene is possibly TRBD1 (6 bases). CDR1 is SGHAT, CDR2 FQDESV, per germline (reference sequence). Trimming stripped 5 bases from V and 3 bases from J, with 17 bases between. The CDR3 is 15 residues long. The CDR3 DNA is TGTGCCAGCAGCGTCGGGTGGGGACACAACTACGAGCAGTACTTC. Encoded protein: CASSVGWGHNYEQYF.